These 24 T cell receptor beta chains came from one sample sequenced in a study of T cells after somatic rescue of genetic block. Only in-frame clones appear in the TCRdb table, and some are missing; sequencing was by immunoSEQ multiplex PCR. The sample shows 55,000 to 75,000 clones, less than 95% of them seen only once. Sequencing was performed on peripheral blood mononuclear cells (PBMCs). These receptors were collected from a man aged 35-49 years.

This clone has a single count. This chain links TRBV27 with TRBJ2-6, with D uncertain. The CDR3 totals 14 residues. V was trimmed by 3 bases and J by 4 bases, leaving 7 bases between them. Germline V gene data show CDR1 as MNHEY and CDR2 as SMNVEV (reference sequence). The CDR3, as DNA: TGTGCCAGCAGTTTGGGTAGCGGGGCCAACGTCCTGACTTTC. Translated: CASSLGSGANVLTF.

This sequence joins TRBV6-1 and TRBJ1-2; D uncertain. Trimming took 3 bases from V and 3 from J, leaving 14 bases between them. The CDR3 runs to 15 residues. Germline V gives CDR1 MNHNS, CDR2 SASEGT. The CDR3 reads CASSDSWGVDYGYTF. As DNA, the CDR3 is TGTGCCAGCAGTGATAGCTGGGGTGTGGACTATGGCTACACCTTC.

V gene TRBV9 combines with J gene TRBJ2-7; 7 positions match TRBD2. With V trimmed by 7 bases and J by 0 bases, 7 bases remained unmatched. The CDR3 contains 14 residues. Germline V gene sequence: CDR1 SGDLS, CDR2 YYNGEE. The CDR3 protein is CASGPGTTSYEQYF. CDR3 bases: TGTGCCAGCGGACCCGGGACTACCTCCTACGAGCAGTACTTC.

The chain is built from TRBV5-1 and TRBJ2-6; 8 bases align to TRBD1. V lost 5 bases to trimming and J lost 2 bases; unmatched junction nucleotides: 9. Germline lookup yields CDR1 SGHRS and CDR2 YFSETQ. CDR3 length equals 17 residues. DNA of the CDR3: TGCGCCAGCAGTACGGGACAGGTGGTAGCTGGGGCCAACGTCCTGACTTTC. It is translated as CASSTGQVVAGANVLTF. The full variable domain, completed using reference TRBV5-1 and TRBJ2-6, is KAGVTQTPRYLIKTRGQQVTLSCSPISGHRSVSWYQQTPGQGLQFLFEYFSETQRNKGNFPGRFSGRQFSNSRSEMNVSTLELGDSALYLCASSTGQVVAGANVLTFGAGSRLTVL.

This clone appeared a few times. The chain joins TRBV6-1 to TRBJ2-6; D possibly corresponds to TRBD1 (6 bases). The CDR3 runs to 15 residues. The germline V gene has CDR1 MNHNS and CDR2 SASEGT. The germline V and J ends were trimmed by 9 bases and 2 bases, with 14 bases remaining between them. Here the CDR3 reads CARMSQGAGANVLTF. In DNA form, the CDR3 reads TGTGCCAGGATGTCACAGGGTGCTGGGGCCAACGTCCTGACTTTC.

The V call is TRBV5-1, the J call TRBJ1-2; D ambiguous. The length of the CDR3 is 15 residues. The V and J ends lost 0 bases and 8 bases respectively, with 17 bases between them. Germline V gene sequence: CDR1 SGHRS, CDR2 YFSETQ. CDR3 region: CASSLVGGTSWGYTF. CDR3 coding DNA: TGCGCCAGCAGCTTGGTGGGAGGAACCTCGTGGGGCTACACCTTC. Supplemented by reference TRBV5-1 and TRBJ1-2, the full variable domain reads KAGVTQTPRYLIKTRGQQVTLSCSPISGHRSVSWYQQTPGQGLQFLFEYFSETQRNKGNFPGRFSGRQFSNSRSEMNVSTLELGDSALYLCASSLVGGTSWGYTFGSGTRLTVV.

The V call is TRBV6-1, the J call TRBJ2-7; D not certain. The CDR3 spans 13 residues. CDR1 and CDR2 (germline): MNHNS, SASEGT. The germline V and J ends were trimmed by 4 bases and 2 bases, with 9 bases remaining between them. DNA of the CDR3: TGTGCCAGCAGTGGCCAAAGTCCCTACGAGCAGTACTTC. It yields the protein CASSGQSPYEQYF.

The V and J genes are TRBV7-2 and TRBJ2-3, with D maybe TRBD1 (5 bases). CDR1 is SGHTA and CDR2 is FQGNSA in the germline V gene. The V end lost 2 bases, the J end lost 4 bases, and 7 bases lay between the germline ends. CDR3 length: 13 residues. CDR3 in DNA: TGTGCCAGCAGCTTACAACAGGCAGATACGCAGTATTTT. Protein sequence: CASSLQQADTQYF.

The CDR3 sequence is CASSRGQGRETEAFF. The CDR3 coding sequence is TGTGCCAGCAGCAGAGGACAGGGAAGAGAGACTGAAGCTTTCTTT. The chain combines TRBV13 with TRBJ1-1; 8 bases are a match to TRBD1. V shed 5 bases, J shed 5 bases, and the junction held 10 bases outside the gene matches. The germline V gene encodes CDR1 PRHDT and CDR2 FYEKMQ (reference sequence). The CDR3 is 15 amino acids.

This clone was seen a few times. The genes are TRBV6-5 and TRBJ1-2; 7 bases fit TRBD1. CDR1 is MNHEY and CDR2 is SVGAGI in the germline V gene. CDR3 length: 15 residues. V shed 6 bases and J 0 bases; nucleotides not matched to a gene: 7. The CDR3 loop is CASRKGQAANYGYTF. CDR3 DNA sequence: TGTGCCAGCAGGAAAGGACAGGCAGCTAACTATGGCTACACCTTC.

The gene calls are TRBV7-2 and TRBJ2-7, with TRBD1 matching 8 bases. This CDR3 has 15 amino acids. The germline V gene encodes CDR1 SGHTA and CDR2 FQGNSA. V was clipped by 2 bases and J by 2 bases; unmatched bases: 5. The CDR3 coding sequence is TGTGCCAGCAGCTTACAGGACAGGGACCCCTACGAGCAGTACTTC. Protein product: CASSLQDRDPYEQYF.

The chain uses TRBV10-1 and TRBJ2-5; weak D call: TRBD2 (5 bases). V dropped 4 bases and J dropped 3 bases, with 18 bases sitting between them. The CDR3 is 16 residues long. Germline V lookup: CDR1 WNHNN, CDR2 SYGVQD (reference sequence). CDR3 coding DNA: TGCGCCAGCAGTGCTAATCCCAACCCGGGAAAAGAGACCCAGTACTTC. This gives the protein CASSANPNPGKETQYF.

V is TRBV27 and J is TRBJ2-3; possible D gene TRBD1, 5 bases. From germline, CDR1 is MNHEY and CDR2 SMNVEV (reference sequence). V was cut by 4 bases and J by 0 bases, with 8 bases left in between. This CDR3 has 14 amino acids. The DNA for the CDR3 is TGTGCCAGCAGTTCCGCAGGGAGCACAGATACGCAGTATTTT. Encoded protein: CASSSAGSTDTQYF.

V is TRBV6-5 and J is TRBJ2-3; 8 bases fit TRBD1. There are 14 residues in the CDR3. Germline V gives CDR1 MNHEY, CDR2 SVGAGI. J lost 5 bases, V lost 5 bases, and 6 bases had no gene match. For the CDR3, the DNA is TGTGCCAGCAGTCAGGACAGGGTGCAAGATACGCAGTATTTT. Translated: CASSQDRVQDTQYF.

The rearrangement uses TRBV7-9 and TRBJ2-2; D is tentatively TRBD1 or TRBD2 (5 bases each). CDR1 and CDR2 from the germline V gene are SEHNR and FQNEAQ (reference sequence). This CDR3 contains 12 residues. V was pared by 5 bases and J by 4 bases, with 5 bases between. CDR3 residues: CASSGGTGELFF. CDR3 nucleotides: TGTGCCAGCAGCGGGGGCACCGGGGAGCTGTTTTTT.

This sequence joins TRBV6-1 and TRBJ2-7; D remains ambiguous. The CDR3 has 14 residues. The germline V gene encodes CDR1 MNHNS and CDR2 SASEGT. V gave up 6 bases and J gave up 7 bases, with 19 bases separating them. This chain's CDR3 is CASRGSRDAGEQYF. The CDR3 bases are TGTGCCAGCAGGGGCAGTAGAGACGCAGGAGAGCAGTACTTC.

CDR3 residues: CASSLGGGGREKLFF. The CDR3, as DNA: TGTGCCAGCAGCTTGGGAGGAGGAGGGCGTGAAAAACTGTTTTTT. The rearrangement joins TRBV5-4 to TRBJ1-4; D not certain. Trimming cost V 0 bases and J 7 bases, with 13 bases left between them. The CDR3 extends over 15 amino acids. Germline CDR1 and CDR2: SGHNT and YYREEE (reference sequence).

The CDR3 sequence: CASSLQVSYEQYF. In DNA form, the CDR3 reads TGTGCCAGCAGCTTACAGGTCTCCTACGAGCAGTACTTC. The rearrangement joins TRBV7-9 to TRBJ2-7; D call uncertain. The CDR3 sequence is 13 residues long. Germline loops: CDR1 SEHNR, CDR2 FQNEAQ (reference sequence). V shed 2 bases and J shed 0 bases, with 5 bases lying between them.

The rearrangement joins TRBV6-1 to TRBJ2-3, with a tentative D call TRBD2 (5 bases). The V gene lost 0 bases and the J gene lost 4 bases, with 14 bases spanning the gap. CDR1 is MNHNS, CDR2 SASEGT, per germline. The CDR3 consists of 16 residues. The CDR3, as DNA: TGTGCCAGCAGTGAAGCGGGCGACGCGGGCGCAGATACGCAGTATTTT. Amino acid sequence: CASSEAGDAGADTQYF.

The chain recombines TRBV7-9 with TRBJ1-6; D is uncertain. Germline V gene data show CDR1 as SEHNR and CDR2 as FQNEAQ (reference sequence). Trimming shortened V by 1 base and J by 7 bases, and 11 bases separated the two germline ends. The CDR3 is 15 amino acids. This chain's CDR3 is CASSLEARLNSPLHF. CDR3 nucleotides: TGTGCCAGCAGCTTAGAGGCCCGTTTGAATTCACCCCTCCACTTT.

This sequence joins TRBV11-2 and TRBJ2-5, with D unclear. The ends were cut back, 1 base at V and 5 bases at J, with 8 bases in the middle. This CDR3 contains 13 residues. Germline CDR1 is SGHAT and CDR2 is FQNNGV. As DNA, the CDR3 is TGTGCCAGCAGCTTAGTCTTGGTCGAGACCCAGTACTTC. This translates into CASSLVLVETQYF.

The V gene is TRBV18, the J gene TRBJ2-7; a possible D gene is TRBD2 (6 bases). Germline V gives CDR1 KGHSH, CDR2 LQKENI. Trimming removed 5 bases from V and 3 bases from J, with 11 bases in between. This CDR3 is built from 13 residues. The CDR3 DNA is TGTGCCAGCTCAGGGGGGTCTAGCTACGAGCAGTACTTC. This codes for CASSGGSSYEQYF.

The chain employs TRBV7-9 and TRBJ2-6; TRBD2 is a possible D gene (6 bases). Germline V gives CDR1 SEHNR, CDR2 FQNEAQ (reference sequence). Trimming took 9 bases from V and 8 from J, leaving 8 bases between them. The CDR3 covers 11 residues. CDR3 region: CASGGTNVLTF. The CDR3 nucleotides are TGTGCCAGTGGAGGGACCAACGTCCTGACTTTC.

The chain carries TRBV7-9 and TRBJ2-1, with D maybe TRBD1 (5 bases). With 2 bases removed from V and 8 bases from J, the gap between germline ends came to 10 bases. The CDR3 runs 13 residues. Germline V CDR1 and CDR2: SEHNR, FQNEAQ (reference sequence). The CDR3 DNA reads TGTGCCAGCAGCTTAATTTTGGGGCATGAGCAGTTCTTC. It translates to CASSLILGHEQFF. Based on the CDR3 plus reference TRBV7-9 and TRBJ2-1, the full variable domain is DTGVSQNPRHKITKRGQNVTFRCDPISEHNRLYWYRQTLGQGPEFLTYFQNEAQLEKSRLLSDRFSAERPKGSFSTLEIQRTEQGDSAMYLCASSLILGHEQFFGPGTRLTVL.